The 25 T cell receptor beta chains below all came from one sample that was sequenced in a study of sequential checkpoint blockade in melanoma. As for treatment: randomized to nivolumab then ipilimumab (arm A) or the reverse (arm B). Some clones are missing from TCRdb's copy, which holds only in-frame ones; the method was immunoSEQ multiplex PCR. The table shows just over 1,400 clones, with roughly 20% occurring only once. The sample consisted of tumor tissue (inferred from file names), taken from a patient given nivolumab and ipilimumab in sequence. Source of these receptors: a human donor with melanoma.

Judged by abundance, this clone is large. J is TRBJ2-3 and V is TRBV19; the D gene is possibly TRBD2 (6 bases). Germline-derived CDR1 and CDR2 are LNHDA and SQIVND (reference sequence). CDR3 length: 16 residues. Trimming took off 5 bases at V and 6 bases at J, with 21 bases between the two ends. The DNA for the CDR3 is TGTGCCAGTAGTGTCCGGGACTTACGGATTTGGGATACGCAGTATTTT. Encoded protein: CASSVRDLRIWDTQYF.

By proportion, this clone is medium-sized. V and J are TRBV11-3 and TRBJ1-1, with TRBD1 matching 10 bases. After removal of 5 bases from V and 1 base from J, the junction contained 4 bases not matched to a gene. Germline V gene data show CDR1 as SGHNT and CDR2 as YENEEA. The CDR3 runs 15 residues. The CDR3 spells CASSPRDRGNTEAFF. CDR3 coding DNA: TGTGCCAGCAGCCCGCGGGACAGGGGGAACACTGAAGCTTTCTTT.

The chain links TRBV2 to TRBJ1-2; D is unresolved. CDR1 and CDR2 from the germline V gene are SNHLY and FYNNEI. The CDR3 is 13 amino acids. V was clipped by 7 bases and J by 4 bases, with 13 bases between them. CDR3 amino acids: CASMGEAVYGYTF. As DNA, the CDR3 is TGTGCCAGCATGGGCGAGGCCGTCTATGGCTACACCTTC.

V gene TRBV6-8 combines with J gene TRBJ1-1, with a possible D match to TRBD1 (5 bases). Deletions cut 3 bases from V and 2 bases from J, with 22 bases between. This CDR3 comprises 18 residues. Germline CDR1 reads MNHGY; CDR2 reads SAAAGT. CDR3 in DNA: TGTGCCAGCAGTTATTTGGCCTTTCTGGGGGACGGCAACACTGAAGCTTTCTTT. Its translation: CASSYLAFLGDGNTEAFF.

This clone is deemed large (0.1 to 1%). This rearrangement joins TRBV28 to TRBJ1-2; D is unclear. V lost 0 bases to trimming and J lost 4 bases, with 9 bases between them. The CDR3 extends over 14 amino acids. CDR1 and CDR2 (germline): MDHEN, SYDVKM. This CDR3 reads CASSLWSRGYGYTF. The CDR3 nucleotides are TGTGCCAGCAGTTTATGGAGTCGGGGCTATGGCTACACCTTC.

By proportion, this clone is medium-sized. The chain joins TRBV11-3 to TRBJ1-5; a possible D gene is TRBD1 (5 bases). With 8 bases removed from V and 1 base from J, the gap between germline ends came to 12 bases. CDR1 SGHNT and CDR2 YENEEA come from the germline V gene. The CDR3 is 14 residues long. The CDR3 sequence is CASEGVPSNQPQHF. For the CDR3, the DNA is TGTGCCAGCGAAGGGGTTCCGAGCAATCAGCCCCAGCATTTT.

The chain recombines TRBV29-1 with TRBJ2-1; possibly TRBD2 for D (7 bases). Trimming took 2 bases from V and 3 from J, leaving 14 bases between them. The CDR3 is made up of 15 amino acids. CDR1 and CDR2 (germline): SQVTM, ANQGSEA. The CDR3 region is CSVEFVGGLYNEQFF. CDR3 nucleotides: TGCAGCGTTGAATTCGTGGGGGGGCTCTACAATGAGCAGTTCTTC.

A few counts support this clone. One junction end does not reproduce the germline sequence, and a read error may be involved. The chain employs TRBV6-8 and TRBJ1-1; D is uncertain. The CDR3 length is 14 residues. The germline CDR1 and CDR2 sequences are MNHGY and SAAAGT. CDR3 loop: CASSDSSKNTEAFF. For the CDR3, the DNA is TGTGCCAGCAGTGACTCGTCCAAGAACACTGAAGCTTTCTTT.

This clone was seen only a few times. The chain recombines TRBV7-8 with TRBJ1-1, with D unresolved. The V end lost 0 bases, the J end lost 6 bases, and 8 bases lay between the germline ends. The CDR3 sequence is 13 residues long. CDR1 is SGHVS and CDR2 is FQNEAQ in the germline V gene. CDR3 nucleotide sequence: TGTGCCAGCAGCTTAGCGGAAGGGTCTGAAGCTTTCTTT. Its translation is CASSLAEGSEAFF.

This clone ranks as medium-sized (0.01 to 0.1%). The gene calls are TRBV4-1 and TRBJ2-5, with D unresolved. CDR1 MGHRA and CDR2 YSYEKL come from the germline V gene. The V and J ends lost 4 bases and 0 bases respectively, with 9 bases between them. CDR3 size: 14 residues. DNA for the CDR3: TGCGCCAGCAGCCCTTATGGACACCAAGAGACCCAGTACTTC. Translated: CASSPYGHQETQYF.

The rearrangement links TRBV12-5 to TRBJ1-1; unclear D gene. This CDR3 contains 13 residues. V was trimmed by 6 bases and J by 1 base, leaving 9 bases between them. Germline V lookup: CDR1 LGHNT, CDR2 FRNRAP. The CDR3 DNA follows: TGTGCTAGTGGGAAAGACACGAACACTGAAGCTTTCTTT. Amino acids: CASGKDTNTEAFF.

The chain uses TRBV11-3 and TRBJ2-3, with D possibly being TRBD2 (5 bases). V was pared by 4 bases and J by 1 base, with 12 bases between. This CDR3 has 15 residues. Germline V lookup: CDR1 SGHNT, CDR2 YENEEA. The CDR3 loop is CASSSRYGGTDTQYF. CDR3 coding DNA: TGTGCCAGCAGCTCCCGGTACGGGGGCACAGATACGCAGTATTTT.

By sample share, this clone is medium-sized (0.01 to 0.1%). Mismatch with germline at one junction end may stem from a read error. V usage is TRBV11-3 and J usage is TRBJ2-1; 9 positions match TRBD2. Per germline, CDR1 SGHNT and CDR2 YENEEA. The CDR3 covers 16 residues. The CDR3 nucleotides are TGTGCTAGCAGCTTAGGAGCGGGGGGCTCCTACAATGAGCAGTTCTTC. Its protein is CASSLGAGGSYNEQFF.

The chain joins TRBV5-1 to TRBJ2-7; 9 bases are a match to TRBD1. Germline V CDR1 and CDR2: SGHRS, YFSETQ. This CDR3 is 14 amino acids long. J lost 2 bases, V lost 5 bases, and 5 bases had no gene match. The CDR3 spells CASRLGQGTYEQYF. The CDR3 nucleotides are TGCGCCAGCAGACTAGGACAGGGGACCTACGAGCAGTACTTC.

This rearrangement joins TRBV6-8 to TRBJ2-1, with TRBD2 matching 13 bases. The germline gives CDR1 MNHGY, CDR2 SAAAGT. The CDR3 has 20 residues. Trimming at V came to 5 bases and at J to 6 bases, leaving 19 bases not matched to a gene. CDR3 in DNA: TGTGCCAGCAGTGCCGAAGTCTGGACTAGCGGGGGCCCCCTCGCCAATGAGCAGTTCTTC. It specifies CASSAEVWTSGGPLANEQFF.

This clone was counted between two and nine times. This rearrangement joins TRBV7-6 to TRBJ2-7; 7 nucleotides agree with TRBD1. The length of the CDR3 is 15 residues. CDR1 SGHVS and CDR2 FNYEAQ come from the germline V gene. The V gene end was trimmed by 5 bases and the J gene end by 6 bases; junction bases not matched to a gene: 13. The CDR3, as DNA: TGTGCCAGCAGCCTAACTTCGACAGGGCGGGCCGAGCAGTACTTC. Encoded protein: CASSLTSTGRAEQYF.

The rearrangement links TRBV19 to TRBJ2-1; TRBD1 matches at 9 bases. V shed 1 base, J shed 7 bases, and the junction held 5 bases outside the gene matches. In germline, CDR1 is LNHDA, CDR2 SQIVND (reference sequence). The CDR3 covers 15 residues. CDR3 in amino acids: CASSIGTGEDNEQFF. The CDR3 DNA is TGTGCCAGTAGTATAGGGACAGGGGAGGATAATGAGCAGTTCTTC.

This clone was seen only a few times. The rearrangement links TRBV12-5 to TRBJ1-5; no clear D. In germline, CDR1 is LGHNT, CDR2 FRNRAP. The CDR3 totals 13 residues. Here the CDR3 reads CATRTSSNQPQHF. The CDR3 DNA follows: TGTGCCACCAGGACTTCCTCCAATCAGCCCCAGCATTTT.

This clone was detected a few times. The CDR3 coding sequence is TGCGCCAGCAGCCAAGATTTACTAGCTCAAGAGACCCAGTACTTC. The encoded protein is CASSQDLLAQETQYF. The chain couples TRBV1 to TRBJ2-5; the DNA was not used to check the table's D call, TRBD2. TRBV1 is a pseudogene segment. This CDR3 is 15 amino acids long.

The chain uses TRBV6-8 and TRBJ2-5, with 9 positions matching TRBD1. J lost 5 bases, V lost 5 bases, and 9 bases had no gene match. Looked up from germline, CDR1 is MNHGY and CDR2 is SAAAGT. The CDR3 is 15 amino acids. The CDR3 DNA reads TGTGCCAGCAGTCGACAGGGGGTCGCGGGGGAGACCCAGTACTTC. Residues: CASSRQGVAGETQYF.

This clone is labeled as medium-sized (0.01 to 0.1%). The chain employs TRBV28 and TRBJ1-5; no definite D call. The V end was cut by 2 bases, the J end by 4 bases, with 15 bases between. Germline values: CDR1 MDHEN, CDR2 SYDVKM. This CDR3 has 16 residues. For the CDR3, the DNA is TGTGCCAGCAGTTTAGCGGATACAATTACTAATCAGCCCCAGCATTTT. Amino acids: CASSLADTITNQPQHF.

This clone was observed a few times. The chain couples TRBV6-8 to TRBJ2-3; 8 bases are shared with TRBD1. Germline V gene lookup returns CDR1 MNHGY and CDR2 SAAAGT. V shed 10 bases, J shed 5 bases, and the junction held 11 bases outside the gene matches. The CDR3 is 14 amino acids. The chain's CDR3 is CAISLDRGGDTQYF. The CDR3 DNA is TGTGCCATCAGCTTAGACAGGGGTGGAGATACGCAGTATTTT.

This clone is medium-sized (0.01 to 0.1%). Here the CDR3 reads CASSGGANYGYTF. CDR3 in DNA: TGTGCCAGCAGTGGAGGGGCAAACTATGGCTACACCTTC. This chain joins TRBV6-8 and TRBJ1-2; D possibly corresponds to TRBD1 (5 bases). The germline V gene has CDR1 MNHGY and CDR2 SAAAGT. There are 13 residues in the CDR3. With 5 bases removed from V and 2 bases from J, the gap between germline ends came to 9 bases.

A few counts support this clone. The V gene is TRBV9, the J gene TRBJ2-1; D is possibly TRBD2 (6 bases). CDR1 is SGDLS and CDR2 is YYNGEE in the germline V gene. The CDR3 is 15 amino acids. The V end was cut by 1 base, the J end by 0 bases, with 8 bases between. The CDR3 loop is CASSVIADSYNEQFF. The CDR3 coding sequence is TGTGCCAGCAGCGTAATAGCGGACTCCTACAATGAGCAGTTCTTC.

By share, this clone ranks as medium-sized. The rearrangement uses TRBV7-4 and TRBJ2-5; weak D call: TRBD1 (6 bases). The CDR3 is 13 amino acids. Germline CDR1 and CDR2: SGHVT and SQSDAQ. Deletions cut 5 bases from V and 1 base from J, with 8 bases between. This CDR3 is CASSLGAQETQYF. The DNA for the CDR3 is TGTGCCAGCAGCCTGGGGGCCCAAGAGACCCAGTACTTC.